The rows below give T cell receptor beta chains drawn from one sample of a study of naive and memory T cell subsets. Each CDR3 protein is one row after TCRdb ran MiXCR on the UMI-ligation and nested PCR reads. The sample lists over 130,000 distinct CDR3 sequences; about 20% were seen once. Sample: naive CD8+ T cells from blood. The receptors derive from a human donor in good health. Both conserved end residues are part of each CDR3.

V: TRBV5-4; J: TRBJ1-2; CDR3: CASSTGTGGAYYGYTF
V: TRBV6-5; J: TRBJ2-3; CDR3: CASSSRTRSDTQYF
V: TRBV6-1; J: TRBJ1-2; CDR3: CASSEQSYGIYGYTF
V: TRBV29-1; J: TRBJ2-7; CDR3: CSVGWESYEQYF
V: TRBV4-1; J: TRBJ2-1; CDR3: CASSQAAPGVDPYNEQFF
V: TRBV20-1; J: TRBJ2-3; CDR3: CSATVPGLGRDTQYF
V: TRBV20-1; J: TRBJ2-1; CDR3: CSARGIAGVWNEQFF
V: TRBV7-8; J: TRBJ1-1; CDR3: CASRLGVYVNTEAFF
V: TRBV5-1; J: TRBJ1-2; CDR3: CASSLAPGGDYGYTF
V: TRBV28; J: TRBJ2-7; CDR3: CASSLDRGLLEQYF
V: TRBV6-5; J: TRBJ2-1; CDR3: CASIQNNEQFF
V: TRBV12-3/TRBV12-4; J: TRBJ2-1; CDR3: CAAGRGGNEQFF